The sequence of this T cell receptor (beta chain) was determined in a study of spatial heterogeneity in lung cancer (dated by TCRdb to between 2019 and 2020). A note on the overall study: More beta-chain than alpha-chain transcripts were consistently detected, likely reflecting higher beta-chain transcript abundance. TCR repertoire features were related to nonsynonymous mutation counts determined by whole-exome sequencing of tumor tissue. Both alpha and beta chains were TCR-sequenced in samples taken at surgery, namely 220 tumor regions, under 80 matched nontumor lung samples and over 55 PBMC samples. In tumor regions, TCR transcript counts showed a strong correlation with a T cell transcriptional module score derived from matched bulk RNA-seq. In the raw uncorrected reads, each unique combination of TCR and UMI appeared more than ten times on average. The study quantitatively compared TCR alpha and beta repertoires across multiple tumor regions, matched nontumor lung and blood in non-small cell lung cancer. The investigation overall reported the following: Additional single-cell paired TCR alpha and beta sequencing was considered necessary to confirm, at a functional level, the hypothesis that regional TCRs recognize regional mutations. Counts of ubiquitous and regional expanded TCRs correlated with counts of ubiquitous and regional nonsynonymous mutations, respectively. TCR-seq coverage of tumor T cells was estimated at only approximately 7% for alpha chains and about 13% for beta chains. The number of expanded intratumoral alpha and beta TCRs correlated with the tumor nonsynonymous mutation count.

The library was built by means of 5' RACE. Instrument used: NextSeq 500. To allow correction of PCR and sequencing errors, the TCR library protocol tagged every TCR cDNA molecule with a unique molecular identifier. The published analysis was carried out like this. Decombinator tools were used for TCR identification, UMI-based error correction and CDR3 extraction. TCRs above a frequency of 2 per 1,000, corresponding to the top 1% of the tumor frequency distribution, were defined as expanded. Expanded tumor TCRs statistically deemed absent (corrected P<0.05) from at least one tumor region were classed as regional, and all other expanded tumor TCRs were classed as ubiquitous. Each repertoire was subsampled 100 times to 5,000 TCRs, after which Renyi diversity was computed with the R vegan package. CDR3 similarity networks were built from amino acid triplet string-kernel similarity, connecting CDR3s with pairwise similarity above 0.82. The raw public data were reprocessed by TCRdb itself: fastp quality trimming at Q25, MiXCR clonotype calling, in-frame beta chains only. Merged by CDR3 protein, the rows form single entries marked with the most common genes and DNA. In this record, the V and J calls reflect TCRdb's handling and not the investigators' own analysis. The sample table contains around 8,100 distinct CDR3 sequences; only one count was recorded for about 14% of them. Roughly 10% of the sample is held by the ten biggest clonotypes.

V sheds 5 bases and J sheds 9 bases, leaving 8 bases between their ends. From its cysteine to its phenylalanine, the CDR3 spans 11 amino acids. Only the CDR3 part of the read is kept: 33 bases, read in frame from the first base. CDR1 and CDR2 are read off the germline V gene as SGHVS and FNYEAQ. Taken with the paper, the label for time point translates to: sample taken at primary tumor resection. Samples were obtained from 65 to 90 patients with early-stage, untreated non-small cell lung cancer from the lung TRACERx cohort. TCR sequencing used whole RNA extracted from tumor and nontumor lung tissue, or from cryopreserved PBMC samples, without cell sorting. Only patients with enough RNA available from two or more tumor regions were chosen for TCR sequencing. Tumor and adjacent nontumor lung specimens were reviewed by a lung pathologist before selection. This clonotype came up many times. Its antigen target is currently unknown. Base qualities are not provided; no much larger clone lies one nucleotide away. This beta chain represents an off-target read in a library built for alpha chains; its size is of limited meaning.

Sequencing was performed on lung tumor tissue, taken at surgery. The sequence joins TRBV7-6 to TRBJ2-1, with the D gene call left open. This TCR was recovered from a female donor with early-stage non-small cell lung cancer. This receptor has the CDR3 CASSPTPEQFF. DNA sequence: TGTGCCAGCAGCCCAACGCCTGAGCAGTTCTTC. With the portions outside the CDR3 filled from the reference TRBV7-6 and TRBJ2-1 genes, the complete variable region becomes GAGVSQSPRYKVTKRGQDVALRCDPISGHVSLYWYRQALGQGPEFLTYFNYEAQQDKSGLPNDRFSAERPEGSISTLTIQRTEQRDSAMYRCASSPTPEQFFGPGTRLTVL.